The sequence of this TCR beta chain was determined in a study of blood T cell repertoires in COVID-19. Study-level information: From the United States, Italy and Spain came samples of acute and convalescent COVID-19.

In the study's own analysis: Amplified reference gene primers provided the basis for estimating nucleated cell counts. Here immunoSEQ multiplex PCR was the method, and the copy in TCRdb shows in-frame clones only, minus some. V and J calls and clone size follow that table, whereas D and trimming were derived from the DNA. This sample has 55,000 to 60,000 clones, with 60% to 85% found just once. The source material was peripheral blood. The clonotype comes from a man aged 45 to 65 with active or convalescent COVID-19.

The CDR3 DNA follows: TGCAGCTTTAGGGGCCGAGAAGAAAAACTGTTTTTT. This codes for CSFRGREEKLFF. The chain has TRBV29-1 and TRBJ1-4; perhaps TRBD1 as D (5 bases). This CDR3 has 12 residues. Germline CDR1 reads SQVTM; CDR2 reads ANQGSEA. Trimming pared 8 bases from V and 8 bases from J, leaving 15 bases between. Using reference TRBV29-1 and TRBJ1-4 for the parts outside the CDR3, the full variable domain is SAVISQKPSRDICQRGTSLTIQCQVDSQVTMMFWYRQQPGQSLTLIATANQGSEATYESGFVIDKFPISRPNLTFSTLTVSNMSPEDSSIYLCSFRGREEKLFFGSGTQLSVL.